The 3 T cell receptor beta chains presented below share a single source sample, sequenced in a study. Amplification of TRBV12-4/TRBJ1-2 clonotypes used adaptor-ligated barcode primers. MiXCR, applied by TCRdb to the multiplex PCR reads, yields one record per CDR3 protein. The repertoire holds 520 or so distinct CDR3 sequences, 17% seen once, with around 20% in the top ten. Cells sorted as Tregs were CD4+, CD25+ and CD127-/low. The sequenced material came from Tregs sorted from blood. The source is a female donor with breast cancer.

Judged by abundance, this clonotype is medium-sized. The chain couples TRBV12-3 or TRBV12-4 to TRBJ1-2, with 10 bases aligning to TRBD1. Trimming removed 6 bases from V and 8 bases from J; junction bases left unmatched: 9. The length of the CDR3 is 14 residues. CDR3 DNA sequence: TGTGCCAGCAGCTCCGGGACAGGGGCTGTAGGCTACACCTTC. It translates to CASSSGTGAVGYTF.

Judged by abundance, this clonotype is large. The chain combines TRBV12-3 or TRBV12-4 with TRBJ1-2; D may be TRBD1 (5 bases). This CDR3 region has 13 residues. The V end lost 3 bases, the J end lost 4 bases, and 9 bases lay between the germline ends. This chain's CDR3 is CASSLSRVYGYTF. The CDR3 DNA is TGTGCCAGCAGTTTGTCCAGGGTCTATGGCTACACCTTC.

This clonotype rates as large. V usage is TRBV12-3 or TRBV12-4 and J usage is TRBJ1-2; 7 positions agree with TRBD1. CDR3 size: 14 residues. With V trimmed by 4 bases and J by 3 bases, 5 bases remained unmatched. The DNA of the CDR3 is TGTGCCAGCAGTTGGACAGGTGCGGACTATGGCTACACCTTC. Amino acid sequence: CASSWTGADYGYTF.